This TCR beta chain was retrieved from a study of cytomegalovirus exposure and HLA in healthy donors. 13 Jbeta primers and 60 Vbeta primers were used for the PCR. The assay was immunoSEQ multiplex PCR, and TCRdb's table has in-frame clones only and misses some. This sample contains 150,000 to 200,000 clones. About this clone: Its antigen remains unknown.

Whole-study findings and limits: Across all donors, roughly uniform sequencing depth was an assumption of the presence/absence analyses. Among TCR beta chains, those listed as cytomegalovirus-associated numbered more than 150. TCR beta sequences reportedly predicted the HLA-A and HLA-B alleles of most subjects accurately.

CDR3 length: 15 amino acids. V was cut by 4 bases and J by 0 bases, with 13 bases left in between. Germline V lookup: CDR1 SGHNT, CDR2 YENEEA. The chain uses TRBV11-3 and TRBJ2-7, with a tentative D call TRBD1 (5 bases). The sample taken for sequencing was PBMCs. This receptor was obtained from a young man in good health and CMV-seronegative. The CDR3 reads CASSSLTDSSYEQYF. The CDR3 DNA follows: TGTGCCAGCAGCTCTCTGACAGATTCCTCCTACGAGCAGTACTTC.